The clone carrying this T cell receptor beta chain was detected only a few times. Its matching antigen is unknown. Trimming removed 10 bases from V and 3 bases from J; junction bases left unmatched: 9. The CDR3 is 13 residues long. Per germline, CDR1 MDHEN and CDR2 SYDVKM. The data were obtained in a study of early T cells in non-severe SARS-CoV-2 infection. Study details: Chains were unpaired, as sequencing was done on bulk RNA from unsorted whole blood.

Individually, cDNA molecules had unique molecular identifiers attached to them. TCRdb called the 5' RACE reads again in MiXCR, with one record for every CDR3 protein. The sample holds about 80,000 distinct CDR3 sequences, around 13% seen once. General study results and limits: Matching against VDJdb likely underestimated virus-specific expansions, favoring anti-spike CD8.

The origin of this receptor is an adult who was a healthcare worker with PCR-confirmed SARS-CoV-2 infection or an uninfected control (not recorded which). This chain connects TRBV28 to TRBJ2-7, with TRBD2 identical over 7 bases. The material sequenced was whole blood. The CDR3 sequence: CATRDYKLYEQYF. CDR3 nucleotide sequence: TGTGCCACCCGGGACTACAAACTCTACGAGCAGTACTTC.